Presented here are 31 T cell receptor beta chains from one specimen sequenced in a study of human T cells and chemical hapten exposure. Each CDR3 protein gets one entry after TCRdb re-called the RACE reads with MiXCR. The table includes roughly 38,000 distinct CDR3 sequences, over 7.5% detected once. Stated time point: patch test 3, about 24 weeks after DPC sensitization. Treatment in this sample: therapeutic diphenylcyclopropenone sensitization with weekly scalp DPC. The total RNA was obtained from whole blood that was not fractionated. Sequencing was performed on whole blood, taken in connection with sensitization to the hapten diphenylcyclopropenone (DPC). The receptors derive from a man in his forties or fifties with alopecia areata. Some clones in this sample may be carry-over from other donors' samples.

In its sample, this clonotype was seen a few times. The chain joins TRBV18 to TRBJ2-2; D ambiguous. The germline V gene encodes CDR1 KGHSH and CDR2 LQKENI. The CDR3 spans 12 residues. Trimming removed 3 bases from V and 3 bases from J, with 2 bases in between. CDR3 nucleotide sequence: TGTGCCAGCTCACCGGACACCGGGGAGCTGTTTTTT. Encoded protein: CASSPDTGELFF.

The chain joins TRBV28 to TRBJ1-2; maybe TRBD1 (6 bases). The CDR3 runs 13 residues. V was cut by 4 bases and J by 5 bases, with 11 bases left in between. The germline CDR1 and CDR2 sequences are MDHEN and SYDVKM. The CDR3 region is CASSSQGQYGYTF. DNA for the CDR3: TGTGCCAGCAGTTCACAGGGTCAATATGGCTACACCTTC.

CDR3 in amino acids: CASSREGTSTLNYGYTF. CDR3 sequence (DNA): TGTGCCAGCAGCCGAGAGGGGACCTCGACCCTTAACTATGGCTACACCTTC. The rearrangement joins TRBV27 to TRBJ1-2, with D perhaps matching TRBD1 (5 bases). Between the trimmed V and J ends, which lost 6 bases and 1 base, there was a span of 21 bases. CDR1 and CDR2 (germline): MNHEY, SMNVEV (reference sequence). This CDR3 has 17 amino acids.

At least ten counts were recorded for this clonotype. The gene calls are TRBV11-3 and TRBJ2-3, with TRBD2 matching 7 bases. The CDR3 has 17 amino acids. V gave up 4 bases and J gave up 4 bases; unmatched junction bases: 14. Germline CDR1 reads SGHNT; CDR2 reads YENEEA. The CDR3 sequence is CASSSTYTASGADTQYF. The CDR3 bases are TGTGCCAGCAGCTCCACCTACACCGCTAGCGGCGCAGATACGCAGTATTTT. Based on the CDR3 plus reference TRBV11-3 and TRBJ2-3, the full variable domain is EAGVVQSPRYKIIEKKQPVAFWCNPISGHNTLYWYLQNLGQGPELLIRYENEEAVDDSQLPKDRFSAERLKGVDSTLKIQPAELGDSAVYLCASSSTYTASGADTQYFGPGTRLTVL.

This clonotype has more than one count but fewer than ten. The chain joins TRBV5-1 to TRBJ2-1; 14 bases are a match to TRBD2. The V gene end was trimmed by 6 bases and the J gene end by 6 bases; junction bases not matched to a gene: 5. The CDR3 extends over 15 amino acids. The germline gives CDR1 SGHRS, CDR2 YFSETQ. The DNA of the CDR3 is TGCGCCAGCACATCGGGACTAGCGGGAGTCAATGAGCAGTTCTTC. It codes for CASTSGLAGVNEQFF.

This clonotype was seen ten or more times. This chain connects TRBV6-1 to TRBJ2-7; D ambiguous. V lost 0 bases and J lost 2, with 14 bases in between. Germline CDR1 and CDR2: MNHNS and SASEGT. The CDR3 totals 16 residues. The CDR3 nucleotides are TGTGCCAGCAGTGAAGCGACGATGATATTGCCCTACGAGCAGTACTTC. Residues: CASSEATMILPYEQYF.

This clonotype has a count of ten or more. The rearrangement uses TRBV7-9 and TRBJ2-4; D perhaps matches TRBD2 (6 bases). V was cut by 5 bases and J by 8 bases, with 19 bases left in between. CDR3 size: 15 residues. Germline CDR1 SEHNR, CDR2 FQNEAQ (reference sequence). This CDR3 reads CASSRDLGNGDIQYF. The CDR3 bases are TGTGCCAGCAGCCGGGACTTGGGGAACGGGGACATTCAGTACTTC.

Ten or more counts support this clonotype. The V gene is TRBV15, the J gene TRBJ2-5; a possible D gene is TRBD1 (5 bases). This CDR3 comprises 15 residues. Germline V gene sequence: CDR1 LNHNV, CDR2 YYDKDF (reference sequence). Trimming left V 3 bases short and J 2 bases short, with 13 bases between. In DNA, the CDR3 is TGTGCCACCAGCAGGCACAGGACCAATCAAGAGACCCAGTACTTC. Protein product: CATSRHRTNQETQYF.

This clonotype showed up many times. The genes are TRBV24-1 and TRBJ2-1; D unclear. Per the germline V gene, CDR1 is KGHDR and CDR2 is SFDVKD. The CDR3 is made up of 13 amino acids. V was clipped by 4 bases and J by 5 bases, with 8 bases between them. CDR3 protein: CATSDHTNNEQFF. In nucleotides, the CDR3 is TGTGCCACCAGTGACCACACAAACAATGAGCAGTTCTTC.

This clonotype was picked up many times. This chain connects TRBV29-1 to TRBJ2-1; TRBD1 or TRBD2 may be the D gene (5 bases each). The CDR3 sequence is 15 residues long. V lost 1 base and J 9 bases, leaving 19 bases between the germline ends. Germline CDR1 SQVTM, CDR2 ANQGSEA. The CDR3 protein is CSVEVRGAGKGEQFF. The CDR3 coding sequence is TGCAGCGTTGAAGTTCGGGGCGCCGGAAAGGGTGAGCAGTTCTTC.

The sample holds a few counts of this clonotype. The CDR3 DNA reads TGTGCCAGCAGCCCCTCAGGACCGACCAAAAACATTCAGTACTTC. Translation: CASSPSGPTKNIQYF. The J gene is TRBJ2-4, the V gene TRBV28; D gene uncertain. The germline CDR1 and CDR2 sequences are MDHEN and SYDVKM. CDR3 length: 15 residues. V lost 6 bases to trimming and J lost 2 bases, with 14 bases between them.

This clonotype was observed at least ten times. The V gene is TRBV12-3 or TRBV12-4, the J gene TRBJ1-5; unclear D gene. The ends were cut back, 8 bases at V and 0 bases at J, with 8 bases in the middle. The CDR3 sequence is 13 residues long. The CDR3 sequence: CASRRGSNQPQHF. The CDR3 region has the DNA TGTGCCAGCCGTCGGGGTAGCAATCAGCCCCAGCATTTT.

This clonotype was seen only a few times. The chain links TRBV28 to TRBJ2-5, with TRBD1 identical over 7 bases. Trimming removed 11 bases from V and 3 bases from J; junction bases left unmatched: 9. Germline V gives CDR1 MDHEN, CDR2 SYDVKM. The CDR3 is made up of 13 amino acids. The CDR3 loop reads CAATRGQKETQYF. The DNA for the CDR3 is TGTGCCGCGACCAGGGGACAGAAAGAGACCCAGTACTTC.

This clonotype was counted ten times or more. This chain links TRBV7-2 with TRBJ2-3; the match to TRBD2 covers 10 bases. CDR1 SGHTA and CDR2 FQGNSA come from the germline V gene. The CDR3 loop spans 15 amino acids. Trimming removed 3 bases from V and 4 bases from J; junction bases left unmatched: 4. CDR3: CASSFTSGTADTQYF. The CDR3 region has the DNA TGTGCCAGCAGCTTTACTAGCGGGACGGCAGATACGCAGTATTTT.

This clonotype was counted at least ten times. This sequence joins TRBV6-6 and TRBJ1-1, with 9 bases aligning to TRBD1. Germline loops: CDR1 MNHNY, CDR2 SVGAGI (reference sequence). The V and J ends lost 5 bases and 6 bases, in that order; junction bases with no gene match: 4. The CDR3 sequence is 13 residues long. The CDR3 region has the DNA TGTGCCAGCAGTCGGGACAGGGTGGCTGAAGCTTTCTTT. This sequence encodes CASSRDRVAEAFF.

This clonotype occurred many times. The chain has TRBV5-1 and TRBJ1-2, with D unresolved. V was trimmed by 0 bases and J by 5 bases, leaving 17 bases between them. The CDR3 extends over 16 amino acids. Germline V gives CDR1 SGHRS, CDR2 YFSETQ. Written as DNA, the CDR3 is TGCGCCAGCAGCTTGGCCCCACTAAGCGACAAGTATGGCTACACCTTC. Translated: CASSLAPLSDKYGYTF.

This clonotype was observed many times. V is TRBV7-2 and J is TRBJ1-3, with D unresolved. V lost 2 bases, J lost 0 bases, and 8 bases lay in between. CDR3 length: 15 amino acids. In germline, CDR1 is SGHTA, CDR2 FQGNSA. CDR3 bases: TGTGCCAGCAGCTTAACGGCTTCCTCTGGAAACACCATATATTTT. Protein product: CASSLTASSGNTIYF.

The table lists this clonotype with many counts. The gene calls are TRBV5-4 and TRBJ2-5; 13 bases match TRBD2. V was clipped by 1 base and J by 7 bases; unmatched bases: 7. The CDR3 sequence is 16 residues long. CDR1 and CDR2 (germline): SGHNT, YYREEE (reference sequence). The CDR3 DNA follows: TGTGCCAGCAGCTTGACTAGCGGGAGGGAGGGAAGGACCCAGTACTTC. Protein sequence: CASSLTSGREGRTQYF.

V and J are TRBV6-2 or TRBV6-3 and TRBJ1-1; D might be TRBD1 (6 bases). The V and J ends lost 0 bases and 4 bases respectively, with 9 bases between them. Germline-derived CDR1 and CDR2 are MNHEY and SVGEGT. The CDR3 runs to 14 residues. The CDR3 nucleotides read TGTGCCAGCAGTTACTCTGGGGGCGGCACTGAAGCTTTCTTT. Protein: CASSYSGGGTEAFF.

The chain has TRBV5-1 and TRBJ2-1; D might be TRBD2 (5 bases). The CDR3 covers 13 residues. Trimming removed 5 bases from V and 5 bases from J, with 11 bases in between. Per germline, CDR1 SGHRS and CDR2 YFSETQ. The CDR3 loop reads CASRTNFNNEQFF. For the CDR3, the DNA is TGCGCCAGCAGGACTAACTTCAACAATGAGCAGTTCTTC.

The V gene is TRBV12-3 or TRBV12-4, the J gene TRBJ2-7; D not resolved. The CDR3 is 13 amino acids. Trimming cost V 3 bases and J 3 bases, with 9 bases left between them. The DNA of the CDR3 is TGTGCCAGCAGTTTGGGGATTGACTACGAGCAGTACTTC. This translates into CASSLGIDYEQYF.

This clonotype was counted only a few times. The J gene is TRBJ2-7, the V gene TRBV28; a possible D gene is TRBD2 (6 bases). The CDR3 runs 12 residues. V was pared by 3 bases and J by 4 bases, with 7 bases between. From germline, CDR1 is MDHEN and CDR2 SYDVKM. CDR3 region: CASSLRGYEQYF. The CDR3, as DNA: TGTGCCAGCAGTTTGCGGGGATACGAGCAGTACTTC.

Written as DNA, the CDR3 is TGTGCCTGGAGTCCGACAAACACTGAAGCTTTCTTT. Protein sequence: CAWSPTNTEAFF. This chain joins TRBV30 and TRBJ1-1; D is undetermined. Germline V lookup: CDR1 GTSNPN, CDR2 SVGIG (reference sequence). V lost 2 bases and J lost 2, with 6 bases in between. This CDR3 spans 12 amino acids. Complete variable domain (other parts from reference TRBV30 and TRBJ1-1): SQTIHQWPATLVQPVGSPLSLECTVEGTSNPNLYWYRQAAGRGLQLLFYSVGIGQISSEVPQNLSASRPQDRQFILSSKKLLLSDSGFYLCAWSPTNTEAFFGQGTRLTVV.

This clonotype has a count of ten or more. The chain recombines TRBV27 with TRBJ2-3; perhaps TRBD2 as D (6 bases). Between the trimmed V and J ends, which lost 6 bases and 2 bases, there was a span of 12 bases. The CDR3 consists of 14 residues. From germline, CDR1 is MNHEY and CDR2 SMNVEV (reference sequence). This chain's CDR3 is CASSRGKSTDTQYF. The DNA for the CDR3 is TGTGCCAGCAGCCGGGGGAAATCCACAGATACGCAGTATTTT.

This clonotype appeared once. V is TRBV7-2 and J is TRBJ2-1; TRBD2 agrees at 15 bases. With 6 bases clipped from V and 10 bases from J, the junction kept 4 bases outside the gene matches. Germline V gene data show CDR1 as SGHTA and CDR2 as FQGNSA. The CDR3 is made up of 14 amino acids. The CDR3 loop reads CASRAGLAGGEQFF. The CDR3 nucleotides are TGTGCCAGCAGAGCGGGACTAGCGGGAGGAGAGCAGTTCTTC.

V and J are TRBV7-2 and TRBJ2-5, with 12 bases lining up with TRBD2. There are 14 residues in the CDR3. The germline gives CDR1 SGHTA, CDR2 FQGNSA. The V and J ends lost 7 bases and 2 bases, in that order; junction bases with no gene match: 2. CDR3 sequence reads: CASKLAGGQETQYF. The DNA of the CDR3 is TGTGCCAGCAAACTAGCGGGAGGTCAAGAGACCCAGTACTTC.

In its sample, this clonotype was seen a few times. V and J are TRBV29-1 and TRBJ2-3, with 7 bases that match TRBD2. The V and J ends lost 4 bases and 4 bases, in that order; junction bases with no gene match: 8. CDR1 is SQVTM and CDR2 is ANQGSEA in the germline V gene. The CDR3 runs to 14 residues. CDR3 sequence reads: CSVAGFSGADTQYF. CDR3 DNA sequence: TGCAGCGTTGCTGGTTTCAGCGGGGCAGATACGCAGTATTTT.

This clonotype came up many times. The V call is TRBV19, the J call TRBJ1-5; D ambiguous. Germline V gene sequence: CDR1 LNHDA, CDR2 SQIVND (reference sequence). This CDR3 comprises 16 residues. Trimming shortened V by 5 bases and J by 1 base, and 15 bases separated the two germline ends. CDR3 region: CASSAARGISNQPQHF. Written as DNA, the CDR3 is TGTGCCAGTAGTGCCGCCCGAGGGATAAGCAATCAGCCCCAGCATTTT. Drawing the rest from reference TRBV19 and TRBJ1-5, the complete variable domain is DGGITQSPKYLFRKEGQNVTLSCEQNLNHDAMYWYRQDPGQGLRLIYYSQIVNDFQKGDIAEGYSVSREKKESFPLTVTSAQKNPTAFYLCASSAARGISNQPQHFGDGTRLSIL.

This clonotype was seen many times. The chain carries TRBV5-6 and TRBJ1-1; D uncertain. Germline values: CDR1 SGHDT, CDR2 YYEEEE. Trimming pared 0 bases from V and 8 bases from J, leaving 5 bases between. CDR3 length: 11 amino acids. CDR3 nucleotide sequence: TGTGCCAGCAGCTTGGAACAAGAAGCTTTCTTT. The encoded protein is CASSLEQEAFF.

This clonotype was recorded at least ten times. This rearrangement joins TRBV5-1 to TRBJ1-4; D may be TRBD1 (5 bases). CDR3 size: 14 residues. V lost 2 bases and J lost 6, with 11 bases in between. Germline V lookup: CDR1 SGHRS, CDR2 YFSETQ. CDR3 in DNA: TGCGCCAGCAGCTTATGGGGCCAGGATGAAAAACTGTTTTTT. This translates into CASSLWGQDEKLFF.

Here the CDR3 DNA reads TGTGCCACCACCAGCGGGAGTACTGTAGATACGCAGTATTTT. Translated, it gives CATTSGSTVDTQYF. The chain carries TRBV6-1 and TRBJ2-3; 8 bases agree with TRBD2. After removal of 10 bases from V and 5 bases from J, the junction contained 11 bases not matched to a gene. Germline CDR1 reads MNHNS; CDR2 reads SASEGT. The CDR3 runs to 14 residues.